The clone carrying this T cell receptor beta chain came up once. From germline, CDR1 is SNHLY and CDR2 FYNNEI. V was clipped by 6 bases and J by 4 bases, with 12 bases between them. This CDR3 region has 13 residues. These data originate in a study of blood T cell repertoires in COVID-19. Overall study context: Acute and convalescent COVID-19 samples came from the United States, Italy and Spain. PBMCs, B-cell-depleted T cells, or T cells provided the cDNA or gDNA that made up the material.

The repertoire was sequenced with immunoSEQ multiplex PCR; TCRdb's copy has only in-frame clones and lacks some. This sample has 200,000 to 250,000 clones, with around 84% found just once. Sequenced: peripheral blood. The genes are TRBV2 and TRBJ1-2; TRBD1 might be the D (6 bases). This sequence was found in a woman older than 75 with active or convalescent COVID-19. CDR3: CASRGGGGYGYTF. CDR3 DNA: TGTGCCAGCAGGGGGGGCGGGGGCTATGGCTACACCTTC.